This TCR beta chain is from a study of beta chain features in type 1 diabetes. Isolation of CD4+ naive, central memory, regulatory and stem cell-like memory cells was achieved by sorting via CD45RO/CCR7/CD25/CD127/CD95/CD27. TCRB transcripts that were expressed got sequenced, as all of the isolated RNA had been reverse transcribed. TCRdb's copy holds only in-frame clones and misses some; the assay was immunoSEQ multiplex PCR. The sample includes almost 350,000 clones, approximately 9.7% of them seen just once. Whole-study findings and limits: Type 1 diabetes patients had TCRB CDR3s that were shorter (moderately but significantly so) in all four CD4+ subsets.

Trimming removed 8 bases from V and 4 bases from J, with 17 bases in between. CDR1 is MNHNY and CDR2 is SVGAGI in the germline V gene (reference sequence). The CDR3 contains 14 residues. This clone was counted at least ten times. Its antigen is as yet unknown. This clonotype was sampled from a man aged 25 to 45 with type 1 diabetes. The sample was central memory CD4+ T cells from blood. This chain joins TRBV6-6 and TRBJ1-2; D gene uncertain. Written as DNA, the CDR3 is TGTGCCAGCCGAACCTCGAGGGATTTCTATGGCTACACCTTC. Translated: CASRTSRDFYGYTF.